This T cell receptor beta chain comes out of a study of response to subunit inactivated influenza vaccine. Study results and caveats: The study's authors posited that every seasonal influenza vaccination enlists few new T cells.

TCRdb independently ran MiXCR on the RT-PCR reads; one entry per CDR3 protein. The sample includes 700,000 to 800,000 distinct CDR3 sequences, about a fifth of them seen just once. About this clonotype: The antigen is not known.

The source was PBMCs from blood, collected 5 days after vaccination. The receptor was derived from a man aged 45-60 years who received an inactivated influenza vaccine.

The CDR3 protein is CASSLATGEDYEQYF. In DNA form, the CDR3 reads TGCGCCAGCAGCTTGGCCACAGGGGAAGATTACGAGCAGTACTTC. The chain couples TRBV5-1 to TRBJ2-7, with TRBD1 matching 7 bases. The CDR3 has 15 amino acids. Germline assignment: CDR1 SGHRS and CDR2 YFSETQ. Trimming took 0 bases from V and 4 from J; bases not matched to a gene: 7.